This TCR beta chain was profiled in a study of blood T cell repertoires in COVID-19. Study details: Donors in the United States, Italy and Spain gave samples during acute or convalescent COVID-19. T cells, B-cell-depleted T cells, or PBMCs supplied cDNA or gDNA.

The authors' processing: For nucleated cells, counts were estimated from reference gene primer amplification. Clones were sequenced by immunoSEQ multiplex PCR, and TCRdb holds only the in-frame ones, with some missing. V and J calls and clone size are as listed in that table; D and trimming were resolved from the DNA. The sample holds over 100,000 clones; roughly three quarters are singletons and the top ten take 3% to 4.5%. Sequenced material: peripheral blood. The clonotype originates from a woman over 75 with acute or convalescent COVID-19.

The CDR3 coding sequence is TGTGCCAGCAGCCTAGGGGGGGCCAATGGCTACACCTTC. Its protein product is CASSLGGANGYTF. The chain is built from TRBV6-6 and TRBJ1-2, with a possible D match to TRBD1 (6 bases). The V end was cut by 6 bases, the J end by 6 bases, with 14 bases between. There are 13 residues in the CDR3. Germline CDR1 MNHNY, CDR2 SVGAGI (reference sequence).